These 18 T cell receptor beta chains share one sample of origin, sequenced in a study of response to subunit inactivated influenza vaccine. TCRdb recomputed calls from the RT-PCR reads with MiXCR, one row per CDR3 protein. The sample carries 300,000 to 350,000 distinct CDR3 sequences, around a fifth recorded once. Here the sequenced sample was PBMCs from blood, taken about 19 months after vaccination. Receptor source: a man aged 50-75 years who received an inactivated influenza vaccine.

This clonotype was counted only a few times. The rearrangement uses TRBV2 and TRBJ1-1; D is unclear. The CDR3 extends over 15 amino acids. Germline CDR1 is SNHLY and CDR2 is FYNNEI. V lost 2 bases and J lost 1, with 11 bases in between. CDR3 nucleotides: TGTGCCAGCAGTGAAAAGGAGAGAGGGAACACTGAAGCTTTCTTT. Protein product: CASSEKERGNTEAFF.

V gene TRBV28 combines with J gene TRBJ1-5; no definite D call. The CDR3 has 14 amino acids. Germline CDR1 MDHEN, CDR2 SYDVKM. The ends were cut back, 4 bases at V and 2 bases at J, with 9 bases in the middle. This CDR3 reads CASSSSSGNQPQHF. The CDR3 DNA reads TGTGCCAGCAGTTCGAGTTCGGGCAATCAGCCCCAGCATTTT.

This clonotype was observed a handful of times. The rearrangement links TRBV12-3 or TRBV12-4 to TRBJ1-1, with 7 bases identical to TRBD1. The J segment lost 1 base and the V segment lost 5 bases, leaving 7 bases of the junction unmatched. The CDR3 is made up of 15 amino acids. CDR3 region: CASSGGGAGNTEAFF. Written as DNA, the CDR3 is TGTGCCAGCAGTGGAGGGGGCGCGGGGAACACTGAAGCTTTCTTT.

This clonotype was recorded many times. The CDR3 DNA reads as TGTGCCAGCTCACGAACACAGGGGGCGAATTCACCCCTCCACTTT. Translating gives CASSRTQGANSPLHF. This chain links TRBV18 with TRBJ1-6; 9 nucleotides line up with TRBD1. The germline CDR1 and CDR2 sequences are KGHSH and LQKENI. The J segment lost 7 bases and the V segment lost 4 bases, leaving 5 bases of the junction unmatched. CDR3 length equals 15 residues.

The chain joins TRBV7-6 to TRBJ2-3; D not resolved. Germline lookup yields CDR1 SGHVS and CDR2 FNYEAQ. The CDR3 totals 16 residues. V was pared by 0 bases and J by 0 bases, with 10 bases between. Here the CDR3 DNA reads TGTGCCAGCAGCTTAGCAGGCGCTCCTAGCACAGATACGCAGTATTTT. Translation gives CASSLAGAPSTDTQYF. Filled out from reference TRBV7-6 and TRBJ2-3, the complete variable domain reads GAGVSQSPRYKVTKRGQDVALRCDPISGHVSLYWYRQALGQGPEFLTYFNYEAQQDKSGLPNDRFSAERPEGSISTLTIQRTEQRDSAMYRCASSLAGAPSTDTQYFGPGTRLTVL.

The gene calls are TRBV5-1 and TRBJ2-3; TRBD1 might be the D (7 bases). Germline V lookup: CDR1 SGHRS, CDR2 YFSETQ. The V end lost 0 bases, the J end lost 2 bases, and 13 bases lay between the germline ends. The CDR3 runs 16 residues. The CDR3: CASSLAGDRLTDTQYF. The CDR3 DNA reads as TGCGCCAGCAGCTTGGCGGGGGACAGACTCACAGATACGCAGTATTTT.

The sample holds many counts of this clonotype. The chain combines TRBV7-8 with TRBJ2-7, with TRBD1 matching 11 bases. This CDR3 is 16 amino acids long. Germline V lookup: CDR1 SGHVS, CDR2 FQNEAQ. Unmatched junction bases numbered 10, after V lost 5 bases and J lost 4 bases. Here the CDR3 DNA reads TGTGCCAGCAGCCTGACCAGAGGGACAGGGGGTTACGAGCAGTACTTC. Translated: CASSLTRGTGGYEQYF.

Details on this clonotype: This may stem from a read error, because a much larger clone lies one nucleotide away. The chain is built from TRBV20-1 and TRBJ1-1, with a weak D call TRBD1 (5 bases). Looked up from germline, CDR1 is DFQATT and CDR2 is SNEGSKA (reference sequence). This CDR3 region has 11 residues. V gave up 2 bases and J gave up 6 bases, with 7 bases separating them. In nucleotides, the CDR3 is TGCAGTGCTAGACGGGGGGCTGAAGCTTTCTTT. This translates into CSARRGAEAFF.

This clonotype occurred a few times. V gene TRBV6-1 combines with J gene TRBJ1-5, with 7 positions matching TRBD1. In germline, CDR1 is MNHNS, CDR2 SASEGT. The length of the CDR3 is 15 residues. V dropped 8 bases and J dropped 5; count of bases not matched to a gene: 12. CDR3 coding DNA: TGTGCCAGCGGGACCAGGGGGGTAGACCATCAGCCCCAGCATTTT. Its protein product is CASGTRGVDHQPQHF.

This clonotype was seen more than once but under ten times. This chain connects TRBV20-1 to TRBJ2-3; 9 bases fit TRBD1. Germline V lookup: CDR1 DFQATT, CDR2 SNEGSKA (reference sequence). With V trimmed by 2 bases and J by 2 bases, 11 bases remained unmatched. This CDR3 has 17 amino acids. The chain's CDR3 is CSARQTGGRAATDTQYF. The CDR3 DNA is TGCAGTGCTAGACAAACAGGGGGCCGGGCGGCCACAGATACGCAGTATTTT.

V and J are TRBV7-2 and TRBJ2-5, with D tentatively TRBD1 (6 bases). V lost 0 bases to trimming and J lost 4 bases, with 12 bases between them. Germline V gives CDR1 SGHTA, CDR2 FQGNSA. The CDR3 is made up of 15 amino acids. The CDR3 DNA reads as TGTGCCAGCAGCTTAGCGGGCCACAGGGTAGAGACCCAGTACTTC. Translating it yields CASSLAGHRVETQYF. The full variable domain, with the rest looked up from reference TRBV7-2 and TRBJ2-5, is GAGVSQSPSNKVTEKGKDVELRCDPISGHTALYWYRQSLGQGLEFLIYFQGNSAPDKSGLPSDRFSAERTGGSVSTLTIQRTQQEDSAVYLCASSLAGHRVETQYFGPGTRLLVL.

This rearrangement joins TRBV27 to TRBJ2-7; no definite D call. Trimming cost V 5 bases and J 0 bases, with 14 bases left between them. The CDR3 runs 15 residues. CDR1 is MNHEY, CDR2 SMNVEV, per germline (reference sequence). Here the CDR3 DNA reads TGTGCCAGCAGTCCCTTGATCCCAGACTCCTACGAGCAGTACTTC. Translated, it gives CASSPLIPDSYEQYF.

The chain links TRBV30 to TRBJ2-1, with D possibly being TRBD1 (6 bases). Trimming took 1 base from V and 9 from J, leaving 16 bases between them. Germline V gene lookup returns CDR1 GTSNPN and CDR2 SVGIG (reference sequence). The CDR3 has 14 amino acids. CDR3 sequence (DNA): TGTGCCTGGAGTGGCAGGGGACGGCTATTTGAGCAGTTCTTC. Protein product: CAWSGRGRLFEQFF.

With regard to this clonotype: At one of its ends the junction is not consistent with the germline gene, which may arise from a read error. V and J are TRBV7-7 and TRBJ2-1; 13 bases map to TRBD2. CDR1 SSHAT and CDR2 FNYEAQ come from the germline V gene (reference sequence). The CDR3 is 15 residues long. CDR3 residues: CASSLGTSGANEQFF. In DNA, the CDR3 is TGTGCTAGCAGCTTAGGGACTAGCGGGGCCAATGAGCAGTTCTTC.

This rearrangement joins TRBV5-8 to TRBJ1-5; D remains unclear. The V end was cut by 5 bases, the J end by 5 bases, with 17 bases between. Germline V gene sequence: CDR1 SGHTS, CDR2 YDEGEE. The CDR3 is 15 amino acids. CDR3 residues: CASSYGSSSHQPQHF. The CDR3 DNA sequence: TGTGCCAGCAGTTACGGGAGTAGTAGTCATCAGCCCCAGCATTTT.

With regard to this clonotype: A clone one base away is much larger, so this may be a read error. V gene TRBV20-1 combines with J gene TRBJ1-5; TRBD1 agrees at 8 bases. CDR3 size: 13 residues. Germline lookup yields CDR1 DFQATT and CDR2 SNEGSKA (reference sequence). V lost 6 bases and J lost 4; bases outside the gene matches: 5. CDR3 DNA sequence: TGCAGTGCCAGGAACAGGGGGAATCAGCCCCAGCATTTT. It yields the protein CSARNRGNQPQHF.

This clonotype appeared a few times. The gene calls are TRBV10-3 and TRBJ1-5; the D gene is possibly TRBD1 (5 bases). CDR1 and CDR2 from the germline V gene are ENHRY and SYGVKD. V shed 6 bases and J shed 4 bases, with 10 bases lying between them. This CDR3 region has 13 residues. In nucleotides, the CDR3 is TGTGCCATCAGGGGGGAGCTAAATCAGCCCCAGCATTTT. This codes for CAIRGELNQPQHF.

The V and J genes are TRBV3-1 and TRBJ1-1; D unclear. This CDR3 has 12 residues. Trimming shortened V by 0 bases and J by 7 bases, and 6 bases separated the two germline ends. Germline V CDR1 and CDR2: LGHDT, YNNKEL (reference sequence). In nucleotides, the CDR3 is TGTGCCAGCAGCCAAGATACGGGTGAAGCTTTCTTT. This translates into CASSQDTGEAFF. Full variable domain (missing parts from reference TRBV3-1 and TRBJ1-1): DTAVSQTPKYLVTQMGNDKSIKCEQNLGHDTMYWYKQDSKKFLKIMFSYNNKELIINETVPNRFSPKSPDKAHLNLHINSLELGDSAVYFCASSQDTGEAFFGQGTRLTVV.